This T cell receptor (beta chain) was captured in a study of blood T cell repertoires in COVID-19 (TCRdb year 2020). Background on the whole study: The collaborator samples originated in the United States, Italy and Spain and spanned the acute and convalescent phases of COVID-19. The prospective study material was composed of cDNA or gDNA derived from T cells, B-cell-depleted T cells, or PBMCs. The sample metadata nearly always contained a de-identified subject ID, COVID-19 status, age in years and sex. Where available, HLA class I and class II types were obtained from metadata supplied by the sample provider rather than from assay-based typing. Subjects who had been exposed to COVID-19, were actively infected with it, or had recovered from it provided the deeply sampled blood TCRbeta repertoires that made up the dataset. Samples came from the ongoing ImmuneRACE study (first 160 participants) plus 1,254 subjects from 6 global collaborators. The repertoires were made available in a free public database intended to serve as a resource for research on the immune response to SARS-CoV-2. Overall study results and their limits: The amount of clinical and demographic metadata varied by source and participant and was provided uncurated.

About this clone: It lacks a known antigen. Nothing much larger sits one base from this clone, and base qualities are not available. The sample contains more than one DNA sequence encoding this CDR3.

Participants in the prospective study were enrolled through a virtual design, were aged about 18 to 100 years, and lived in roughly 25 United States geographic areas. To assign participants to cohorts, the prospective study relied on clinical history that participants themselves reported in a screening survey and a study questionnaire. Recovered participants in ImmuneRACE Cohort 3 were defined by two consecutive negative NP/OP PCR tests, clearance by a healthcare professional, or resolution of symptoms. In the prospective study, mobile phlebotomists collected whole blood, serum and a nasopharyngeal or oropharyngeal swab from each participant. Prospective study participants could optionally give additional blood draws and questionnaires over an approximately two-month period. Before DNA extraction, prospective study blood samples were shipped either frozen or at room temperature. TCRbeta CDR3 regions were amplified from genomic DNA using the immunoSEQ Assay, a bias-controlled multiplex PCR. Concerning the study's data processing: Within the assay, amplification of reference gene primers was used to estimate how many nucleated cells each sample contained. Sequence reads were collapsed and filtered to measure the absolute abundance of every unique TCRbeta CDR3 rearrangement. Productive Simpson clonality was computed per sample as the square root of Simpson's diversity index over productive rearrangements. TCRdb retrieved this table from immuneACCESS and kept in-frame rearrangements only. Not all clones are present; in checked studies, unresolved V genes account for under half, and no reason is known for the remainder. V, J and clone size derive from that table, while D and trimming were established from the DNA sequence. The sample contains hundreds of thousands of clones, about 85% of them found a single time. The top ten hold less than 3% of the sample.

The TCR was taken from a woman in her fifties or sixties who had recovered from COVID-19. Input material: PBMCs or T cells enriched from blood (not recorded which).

The nucleotides read TGTGCCAGCAGGTCCCGTTTAGCCAAAAACATTCAGTACTTC. Translated, it gives CASRSRLAKNIQYF. The rearranged segments are TRBV2 and TRBJ2-4, with the D segment identity uncertain. The CDR3 contains 14 residues, cysteine and phenylalanine counted. Left in the record is the CDR3 DNA by itself, 42 bases read in frame from the first base. From the germline V gene, CDR1 is SNHLY and CDR2 is FYNNEI. A distance of 9 bases separates the germline ends of V and J, which lose 6 bases and 0 bases respectively.